The next 31 T cell receptor beta chains were all read from a single sample in a study of T cells in Graves' hyperthyroidism and ophthalmopathy. TCR beta CDR3 sequences were amplified from RNA transcripts. The HTBI primer set served for first-round RT-PCR of the TCR CDR3. TCRdb used MiXCR to reprocess the multiplex PCR reads, holding one entry per CDR3 protein. The repertoire holds 350,000 to 400,000 distinct CDR3 sequences, with around 14% as singletons. The sequenced sample consisted of blood. The receptors were sampled from a woman aged 55-69 years with Graves' hyperthyroidism.

This clonotype was recorded many times. CDR3 sequence reads: CASSEGGGLKETQYF. The CDR3 bases are TGTGCCAGCAGTGAAGGAGGGGGACTTAAAGAGACCCAGTACTTC. This chain connects TRBV2 to TRBJ2-5; either TRBD1 or TRBD2 may fit D (6 bases each). Looked up from germline, CDR1 is SNHLY and CDR2 is FYNNEI. V dropped 1 base and J dropped 3 bases, with 12 bases sitting between them. The CDR3 runs 15 residues.

The CDR3 nucleotides read TGTGCCAGCAGCGCCCCCCTAGCGGGAGGCGGCAAAAACATTCAGTACTTC. It specifies CASSAPLAGGGKNIQYF. The chain combines TRBV11-2 with TRBJ2-4; TRBD2 aligns across 11 bases. CDR1 is SGHAT, CDR2 FQNNGV, per germline. V gave up 5 bases and J gave up 3 bases; unmatched junction bases: 9. The CDR3 extends over 17 amino acids.

In its sample, this clonotype was seen a few times. This chain joins TRBV25-1 and TRBJ2-7, with TRBD1 matching over 7 bases. V was clipped by 1 base and J by 4 bases; unmatched bases: 7. CDR1 is MGHDK and CDR2 is SYGVNS in the germline V gene. The CDR3 extends over 15 amino acids. The CDR3 reads CASSEWSGGNYEQYF. DNA of the CDR3: TGTGCCAGCAGTGAATGGTCAGGGGGTAATTACGAGCAGTACTTC.

Remarks on this clonotype: One end of the junction varies from germline; a read error may be responsible. The CDR3 is CAGSALDPGEQFF. CDR3 bases: TGTGCCGGCAGCGCCCTGGACCCCGGGGAGCAGTTCTTC. The chain links TRBV9 to TRBJ2-1; D remains unclear. The CDR3 is 13 amino acids. CDR1 and CDR2 from the germline V gene are SGDLS and YYNGEE. Variable domain in full (rest from reference TRBV9 and TRBJ2-1): DSGVTQTPKHLITATGQRVTLRCSPRSGDLSVYWYQQSLDQGLQFLIQYYNGEERAKGNILERFSAQQFPDLHSELNLSSLELGDSALYFCAGSALDPGEQFFGPGTRLTVL.

CDR3 amino acids: CASSALPSGVQFF. CDR3 bases: TGTGCCAGCAGTGCCCTGCCTAGCGGGGTGCAGTTCTTC. The rearrangement joins TRBV6-1 to TRBJ2-1; 9 nucleotides align to TRBD2. Germline V gene lookup returns CDR1 MNHNS and CDR2 SASEGT. Trimming removed 4 bases from V and 12 bases from J; junction bases left unmatched: 7. The CDR3 is 13 residues long.

The chain employs TRBV28 and TRBJ1-4, with a weak D call TRBD1 (6 bases). The germline V gene encodes CDR1 MDHEN and CDR2 SYDVKM. Trimming cost V 3 bases and J 8 bases, with 19 bases left between them. CDR3 length: 16 residues. CDR3 sequence (DNA): TGTGCCAGCAGTTTTAAGTGGGGGCCCGGAGGGGAAAAACTGTTTTTT. Protein: CASSFKWGPGGEKLFF.

The chain links TRBV20-1 to TRBJ2-5; D remains unclear. Between the trimmed V and J ends, which lost 6 bases and 2 bases, there was a span of 10 bases. The CDR3 consists of 12 residues. Germline V gene lookup returns CDR1 DFQATT and CDR2 SNEGSKA (reference sequence). In DNA form, the CDR3 reads TGCAGTGCCAGAACTATACAAGAGACCCAGTACTTC. Translated: CSARTIQETQYF.

This clonotype appeared a few times. The rearrangement uses TRBV19 and TRBJ2-2; tentatively, D is TRBD1 or TRBD2 (5 bases each). The CDR3 totals 15 residues. The germline CDR1 and CDR2 sequences are LNHDA and SQIVND (reference sequence). V was shortened by 8 bases and J by 0 bases, with 13 bases between the two germline ends. The CDR3 here is CASSGGGTNTGELFF. The CDR3, as DNA: TGTGCCAGTTCCGGTGGGGGAACGAACACCGGGGAGCTGTTTTTT.

The rearrangement uses TRBV6-6 and TRBJ1-2; a possible D gene is TRBD1 (5 bases). The CDR3 runs 14 residues. Germline CDR1 MNHNY, CDR2 SVGAGI (reference sequence). Deletions cut 0 bases from V and 2 bases from J, with 7 bases between. CDR3 DNA sequence: TGTGCCAGCAGTTACTCCGGGGCCAACTATGGCTACACCTTC. Amino acid sequence: CASSYSGANYGYTF.

This clonotype was detected ten times or more. The gene calls are TRBV2 and TRBJ1-1; perhaps TRBD1 as D (6 bases). CDR1 and CDR2 from the germline V gene are SNHLY and FYNNEI. CDR3 length: 12 residues. Trimming shortened V by 6 bases and J by 7 bases, and 12 bases separated the two germline ends. The CDR3 loop reads CASSSGTYEAFF. The DNA for the CDR3 is TGTGCCAGCAGCTCCGGGACATATGAAGCTTTCTTT.

There are a few counts of this clonotype. V is TRBV30 and J is TRBJ1-6, with 7 bases fitting TRBD1. Germline V gene sequence: CDR1 GTSNPN, CDR2 SVGIG (reference sequence). The CDR3 is 16 amino acids. Losses at the gene ends were 3 bases for V and 5 bases for J; bases not matched to a gene: 10. The CDR3 loop is CAWSRARQGNNSPLHF. The CDR3 DNA reads TGTGCCTGGAGCAGGGCCCGACAGGGAAATAATTCACCCCTCCACTTT.

This clonotype was recorded at least ten times. The genes are TRBV20-1 and TRBJ1-5, with a tentative D call TRBD1 (6 bases). Germline V lookup: CDR1 DFQATT, CDR2 SNEGSKA (reference sequence). Trimming removed 1 base from V and 3 bases from J, with 13 bases in between. The CDR3 has 15 residues. The CDR3 DNA reads TGCAGTGCTAGAGGCAGGGGTCCGGACAATCAGCCCCAGCATTTT. It yields the protein CSARGRGPDNQPQHF.

This clonotype was counted only a few times. The chain is built from TRBV5-4 and TRBJ2-2; D not resolved. V was shortened by 4 bases and J by 2 bases, with 15 bases between the two germline ends. The CDR3 spans 16 residues. Germline V CDR1 and CDR2: SGHNT, YYREEE (reference sequence). The CDR3 DNA sequence: TGTGCCAGCAGCCCGCTACGTGGGATTAACACCGGGGAGCTGTTTTTT. Amino acid sequence: CASSPLRGINTGELFF.

At least ten counts were recorded for this clonotype. V gene TRBV5-8 combines with J gene TRBJ2-2; no clear D. Germline assignment: CDR1 SGHTS and CDR2 YDEGEE. Trimming left V 0 bases short and J 8 bases short, with 23 bases between. The CDR3 has 18 amino acids. For the CDR3, the DNA is TGTGCCAGCAGCTTGGGGGTCCGACCCCACCCGATATTGGGGGAGCTGTTTTTT. This codes for CASSLGVRPHPILGELFF.

V and J are TRBV5-6 and TRBJ2-3, with D perhaps matching TRBD1 (5 bases). CDR1 and CDR2 (germline): SGHDT, YYEEEE. This CDR3 region has 10 residues. V was clipped by 1 base and J by 11 bases, with 5 bases between them. The CDR3 loop is CASSLRGQYF. CDR3 in DNA: TGTGCCAGCAGCTTGAGGGGGCAGTATTTT.

This chain connects TRBV5-1 to TRBJ2-5; D remains ambiguous. The V and J ends lost 9 bases and 4 bases respectively, with 16 bases between them. CDR1 is SGHRS, CDR2 YFSETQ, per germline. The CDR3 consists of 13 residues. This chain's CDR3 is CATAVGLRETQYF. The CDR3 bases are TGCGCCACCGCCGTTGGCTTACGAGAGACCCAGTACTTC.

CDR3 bases: TGTGCCAGCAGCCGCCTGACCGGGACAGGGTGGTACGAGCAGTACTTC. Protein: CASSRLTGTGWYEQYF. The chain joins TRBV5-6 to TRBJ2-7, with 9 bases lining up with TRBD1. The CDR3 totals 16 residues. The V gene end was trimmed by 4 bases and the J gene end by 4 bases; junction bases not matched to a gene: 12. The germline CDR1 and CDR2 sequences are SGHDT and YYEEEE.

This clonotype was picked up many times. This chain links TRBV2 with TRBJ2-4; D may correspond to TRBD1 or TRBD2 (6 bases each). This CDR3 region has 14 residues. Germline CDR1 SNHLY, CDR2 FYNNEI. V dropped 6 bases and J dropped 6 bases, with 15 bases sitting between them. The CDR3 nucleotides read TGTGCCAGCAGCCCCTCGGGGGCGGCAAACATTCAGTACTTC. It specifies CASSPSGAANIQYF.

This clonotype was seen ten or more times. This chain uses TRBV9 with TRBJ1-1; tentative D call: TRBD1 (6 bases). V was trimmed by 2 bases and J by 1 base, leaving 18 bases between them. Germline V gene data show CDR1 as SGDLS and CDR2 as YYNGEE. The CDR3 length is 17 residues. The CDR3 DNA sequence: TGTGCCAGCAGCGTTGGGGACACTTCCCGGGGGAACACTGAAGCTTTCTTT. Its translation: CASSVGDTSRGNTEAFF.

This clonotype was detected many times. The genes are TRBV7-9 and TRBJ1-1; D call uncertain. Germline lookup yields CDR1 SEHNR and CDR2 FQNEAQ (reference sequence). V dropped 2 bases and J dropped 3 bases, with 13 bases sitting between them. This CDR3 spans 15 amino acids. CDR3 sequence: CASSLWPGRDTEAFF. As DNA, the CDR3 is TGTGCCAGCAGCTTATGGCCCGGACGGGACACTGAAGCTTTCTTT.

Many counts were recorded for this clonotype. The V gene is TRBV5-1, the J gene TRBJ2-1; 7 nucleotides align to TRBD1. Germline-derived CDR1 and CDR2 are SGHRS and YFSETQ. V shed 0 bases, J shed 8 bases, and the junction held 5 bases outside the gene matches. CDR3 length equals 14 residues. The CDR3 DNA is TGCGCCAGCAGCTTGGGACAGGGATTAGATGAGCAGTTCTTC. It is translated as CASSLGQGLDEQFF.

This clonotype has more than one count but fewer than ten. The chain is built from TRBV30 and TRBJ2-3; 14 bases match TRBD2. Trimming removed 3 bases from V and 6 bases from J; junction bases left unmatched: 5. From germline, CDR1 is GTSNPN and CDR2 SVGIG (reference sequence). The CDR3 is 15 amino acids. CDR3 nucleotide sequence: TGTGCCTGGAGGACTAGCGGGAGGGCCATTGATACGCAGTATTTT. This gives the protein CAWRTSGRAIDTQYF.

In its sample, this clonotype was seen a few times. The chain couples TRBV19 to TRBJ2-3; perhaps D is TRBD1 or TRBD2 (5 bases each). The germline gives CDR1 LNHDA, CDR2 SQIVND (reference sequence). The CDR3 length is 13 residues. V was shortened by 8 bases and J by 9 bases, with 18 bases between the two germline ends. The CDR3: CASSTGALGTQYF. Written as DNA, the CDR3 is TGTGCCAGTTCGACCGGGGCCCTGGGAACGCAGTATTTT.

This clonotype was detected many times. V is TRBV7-3 and J is TRBJ2-1; D not certain. Between the trimmed V and J ends, which lost 5 bases and 0 bases, there was a span of 11 bases. CDR3 length: 15 amino acids. Germline assignment: CDR1 SGHTA and CDR2 FQGTGA. As DNA, the CDR3 is TGTGCCAGCAGCGTAGGGATGAGCTCCTACAATGAGCAGTTCTTC. Translating it yields CASSVGMSSYNEQFF.

In its sample, this clonotype was seen many times. The rearrangement links TRBV2 to TRBJ2-5; TRBD2 aligns across 9 bases. This CDR3 has 19 residues. The ends lost 3 bases at V and 4 bases at J; junction bases unmatched: 18. CDR1 is SNHLY and CDR2 is FYNNEI in the germline V gene. The CDR3 loop is CASSEGELGAGAGGETQYF. The CDR3 nucleotides read TGTGCCAGCAGTGAGGGTGAACTTGGAGCGGGAGCGGGAGGAGAGACCCAGTACTTC.

This clonotype was observed many times. The CDR3 region is CASRTSGSINTQYF. Written as DNA, the CDR3 is TGTGCCAGCAGAACTAGCGGGAGTATAAATACGCAGTATTTT. The V gene is TRBV28, the J gene TRBJ2-3, with TRBD2 identical over 11 bases. This CDR3 spans 14 amino acids. Germline V gene sequence: CDR1 MDHEN, CDR2 SYDVKM. V trimming: 6 bases; J trimming: 7 bases; junction bases outside the gene matches: 6.

This clonotype came up many times. V gene TRBV7-2 combines with J gene TRBJ1-1, with D perhaps TRBD1 (5 bases). CDR3 length equals 15 residues. Looked up from germline, CDR1 is SGHTA and CDR2 is FQGNSA. V lost 5 bases and J 0 bases, leaving 13 bases between the germline ends. The CDR3 DNA follows: TGTGCCAGCAGCCCGAACCGACAGTTGAACACTGAAGCTTTCTTT. Protein product: CASSPNRQLNTEAFF.

This chain connects TRBV6-1 to TRBJ1-4; no firm D call. Germline values: CDR1 MNHNS, CDR2 SASEGT. This CDR3 region has 16 residues. V lost 6 bases and J 0 bases, leaving 14 bases between the germline ends. CDR3 amino acids: CASRGPVLSTNEKLFF. CDR3 bases: TGTGCCAGCAGGGGTCCTGTTTTGTCAACTAATGAAAAACTGTTTTTT.

This clonotype turned up a few times. Just one base apart from a much larger clone, this may be a read error. This chain connects TRBV7-3 to TRBJ1-1; D gene ambiguous. Germline lookup yields CDR1 SGHTA and CDR2 FQGTGA. Trimming removed 5 bases from V and 1 base from J, with 8 bases in between. The CDR3 runs 13 residues. CDR3 DNA sequence: TGTGCCAGCAGCACCCAAGGGAACACTGAAGCTTTCTTT. Its protein product is CASSTQGNTEAFF.

This clonotype showed up just a few times. This sequence joins TRBV10-3 and TRBJ1-2; 7 bases map to TRBD1. The germline gives CDR1 ENHRY, CDR2 SYGVKD. The CDR3 has 15 amino acids. V trimming: 2 bases; J trimming: 1 base; junction bases outside the gene matches: 4. The DNA for the CDR3 is TGTGCCATCAGTGAGACCCAGGGGGATAACTATGGCTACACCTTC. Translated, it gives CAISETQGDNYGYTF.

The V and J genes are TRBV5-6 and TRBJ2-7, with 9 bases aligning to TRBD1. V lost 4 bases and J lost 5; bases outside the gene matches: 13. This CDR3 contains 16 residues. The germline CDR1 and CDR2 sequences are SGHDT and YYEEEE. The CDR3 is CASSMMTGGVSNEQYF. The CDR3 coding sequence is TGTGCCAGCAGCATGATGACAGGGGGTGTTTCGAACGAGCAGTACTTC.